This T cell receptor (beta chain) is from a study of blood T cell dynamics during melanoma immunotherapy (dated by TCRdb to the early 2020s). At the level of the whole study: Patients had metastatic melanoma and received first-line pembrolizumab or nivolumab plus ipilimumab as standard of care in the United Kingdom. To identify early correlates of response, the study profiled peripheral T cell receptor repertoires in patients with metastatic melanoma before and after one cycle of checkpoint inhibitor therapy. The training cohort was made up of consecutive patients, while a further independent group of patients from the same centre was pooled to form an external validation set.

Regarding this clone: Which antigen it targets is not known. No base quality values were provided; no much bigger clone lies one nucleotide off.

CDR1 KGHSH and CDR2 LQKENI are derived from the germline V gene. The CDR3, cysteine through phenylalanine, is 15 amino acids long. Just the 45-base CDR3 DNA is kept, in frame starting at base 1. V ends up 3 bases short and J 7 bases short, with an unmatched junction base count of 3. Study-wide findings and limitations: A bifurcated reorganization of the PBMC repertoire at W3, with increased clonality or increased diversity, was observed in patients who later achieved disease control, unlike in progressors. The relatively small sample size was recognized as a factor that could limit how well the results generalize. The study could not determine whether the T cell clones driving repertoire changes were melanoma-specific or reflected general immune activation.

Every bulk PBMC sample was loaded with the same fixed amount of approximately 0.35 ug of DNA. TCR beta CDR3 sequences were amplified from genomic DNA using the immunoSEQ TCRb Assay kit according to manufacturer instructions. The KAPA Library Quantification Kit for Illumina platforms was used to quantify the pooled libraries by qPCR. Pooled libraries were clustered at about 0.6-1.2 pM and sequenced on an Illumina NextSeq 500. On the authors' methods: The TCR data were analyzed using immunoSEQ ANALYZER and the R LymphoSeq package. A rearrangement efficiency score was calculated as productive divided by the sum of productive and non-productive CDR3 sequences. Clonality was measured with the Gini coefficient and diversity with the Renyi index at alpha=1, and both measures were compared pairwise between timepoints within each patient. Clonal relatedness, based on an edit distance of 3, and repertoire similarity, based on the Bhattacharyya coefficient, were both computed in LymphoSeq. To classify response, a linear discriminant analysis based on week-3 changes in clonality and diversity was built with the R MASS and caret packages. TCRdb carries this immuneACCESS record with in-frame sequences only. Its versions omit some clonotypes, under half of them owing to an unresolved V gene in the studies checked, with the rest unexplained. V and J calls and clone size are copied from that table; D and trimming were computed from the DNA. This sample lists roughly 13,000 clones; about 86% were detected once. The top ten constitute 4.4% of the sample.

What the time point label conveys for this sample: pre-treatment baseline. Blood was sampled before treatment (T0) and at week 3 (W3), after the first cycle of checkpoint blockade. Except for a couple of patients with rapid clinical progression, response was assessed 12 weeks after the first infusion by RECIST 1.1; disease control meant complete response, partial response or stable disease. Patients with prior systemic cancer treatment, concomitant immunosuppressant therapy or synchronous other active malignancies were excluded. Both bulk PBMC and plasma cell-free DNA were sequenced for TCR beta so that circulating cells and T cell turnover could be tracked. Lymphoprep and SepMate tubes were used to isolate PBMC from blood, and red cell lysis was then performed. DNA from PBMC and sorted T cell subsets was extracted with QIAamp DNA Blood Mini kits.

The rearranged segments are TRBV18 and TRBJ2-1, and TRBD2 aligns with 13 junction nucleotides. Here the sequenced sample was blood, taken from a patient treated with checkpoint blockade. The receptor's source is a human donor with melanoma. CDR3 loop: CASSPGLAGENEQFF. The sequenced DNA is TGTGCCAGCTCACCCGGACTAGCGGGAGAGAATGAGCAGTTCTTC.